The subject of this entry is one T cell receptor (beta chain). The source of the sample is a study of control samples from healthy donors and cancer patients. TCRdb's copy holds only in-frame clones and misses some; the assay was immunoSEQ multiplex PCR. The table lists approximately 140,000 clones, 80% to 95% of them singletons. CDR1 is MNHNY, CDR2 SVGAGI, per germline (reference sequence). The length of the CDR3 is 13 residues. V was pared by 7 bases and J by 9 bases, with 13 bases between. This TCR derives from a man younger than 40 in good health. The specimen was blood. V gene TRBV6-6 combines with J gene TRBJ1-6; D ambiguous. The CDR3 region has the DNA TGTGCCAGCATGGGCAGGTGGGGTTCACCCCTCCACTTT. This gives the protein CASMGRWGSPLHF.